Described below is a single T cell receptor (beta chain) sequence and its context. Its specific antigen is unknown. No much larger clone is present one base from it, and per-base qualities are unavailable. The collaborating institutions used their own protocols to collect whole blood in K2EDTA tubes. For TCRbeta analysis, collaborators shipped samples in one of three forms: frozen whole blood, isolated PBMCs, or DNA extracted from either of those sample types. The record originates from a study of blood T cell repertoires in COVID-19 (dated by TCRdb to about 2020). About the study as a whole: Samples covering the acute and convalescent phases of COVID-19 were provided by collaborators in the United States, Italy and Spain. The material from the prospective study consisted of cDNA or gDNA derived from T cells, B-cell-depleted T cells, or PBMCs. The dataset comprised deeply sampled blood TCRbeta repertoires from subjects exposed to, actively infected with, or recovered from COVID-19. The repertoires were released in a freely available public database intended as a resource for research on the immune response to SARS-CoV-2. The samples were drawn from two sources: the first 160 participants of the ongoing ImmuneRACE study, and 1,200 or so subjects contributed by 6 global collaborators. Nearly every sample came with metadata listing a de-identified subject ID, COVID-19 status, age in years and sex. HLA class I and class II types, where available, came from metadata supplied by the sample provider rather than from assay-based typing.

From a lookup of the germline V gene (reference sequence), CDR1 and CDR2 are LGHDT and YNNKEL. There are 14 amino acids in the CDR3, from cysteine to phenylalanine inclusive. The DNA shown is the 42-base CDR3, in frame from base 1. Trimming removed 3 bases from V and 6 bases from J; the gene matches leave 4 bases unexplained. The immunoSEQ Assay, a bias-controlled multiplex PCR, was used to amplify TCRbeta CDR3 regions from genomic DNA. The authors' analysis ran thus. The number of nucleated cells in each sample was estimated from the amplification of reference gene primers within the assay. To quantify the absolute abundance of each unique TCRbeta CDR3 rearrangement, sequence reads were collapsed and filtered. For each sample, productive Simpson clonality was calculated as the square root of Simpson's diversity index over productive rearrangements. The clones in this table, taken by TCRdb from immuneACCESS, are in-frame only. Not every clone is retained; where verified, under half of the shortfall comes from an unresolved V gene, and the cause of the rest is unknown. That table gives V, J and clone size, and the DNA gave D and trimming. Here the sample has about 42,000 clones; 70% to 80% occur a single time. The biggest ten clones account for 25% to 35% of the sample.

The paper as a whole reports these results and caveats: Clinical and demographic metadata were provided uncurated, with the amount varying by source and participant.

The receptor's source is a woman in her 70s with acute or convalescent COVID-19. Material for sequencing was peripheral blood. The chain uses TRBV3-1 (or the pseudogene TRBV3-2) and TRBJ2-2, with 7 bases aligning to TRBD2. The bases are TGTGCCAGCAGCCAGGGGGGGACCGCCGGGGAGCTGTTTTTT. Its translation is CASSQGGTAGELFF.